These 27 T cell receptor beta chains originate from one sample sequenced in a study of regulatory T cells in long-lasting Graves disease. The authors built TCR beta libraries using iRepertoire HTBI primers and Arm-PCR of CDR3 regions. Using its own MiXCR run on the multiplex PCR reads, TCRdb lists one record per CDR3 protein. The sample lists hundreds of thousands of distinct CDR3 sequences, roughly a sixth occurring once. The time point is: newly diagnosed GD, antithyroid drugs for less than 3 months. PBMC RNA served as the TCR library source. The source material was peripheral blood mononuclear cells (PBMCs), sampled at new diagnosis, from a patient treated with antithyroid drugs. The receptors were sampled from a female donor with Graves disease.

This clonotype was picked up a small number of times. This chain links TRBV6-1 with TRBJ1-5, with D possibly TRBD1 on 6 matching bases. V was trimmed by 6 bases and J by 7 bases, leaving 16 bases between them. The germline V gene encodes CDR1 MNHNS and CDR2 SASEGT. This CDR3 region has 14 residues. CDR3 DNA: TGTGCCAGCAGAATGGACACAGGGAGCCAGCCCCAGCATTTT. Translating gives CASRMDTGSQPQHF.

The V gene is TRBV10-2, the J gene TRBJ1-4; D remains unclear. Germline-derived CDR1 and CDR2 are WSHSY and SAAADI. There are 15 residues in the CDR3. V dropped 3 bases and J dropped 2 bases, with 10 bases sitting between them. CDR3 sequence: CASSEFGSTNEKLFF. Written as DNA, the CDR3 is TGCGCCAGCAGTGAATTCGGGTCGACTAATGAAAAACTGTTTTTT.

This clonotype was found many times. This sequence joins TRBV28 and TRBJ2-5, with D maybe TRBD2 (5 bases). This CDR3 contains 13 residues. The V gene's germline CDR1 is MDHEN and CDR2 SYDVKM. Trimming cost V 4 bases and J 5 bases, with 11 bases left between them. The CDR3 nucleotides are TGTGCCAGCAGTTCGGGGATAGGGGAGACCCAGTACTTC. It translates to CASSSGIGETQYF.

This clonotype was found many times. The V call is TRBV9, the J call TRBJ1-2; D unclear. V was shortened by 0 bases and J by 4 bases, with 13 bases between the two germline ends. The CDR3 contains 15 residues. From germline, CDR1 is SGDLS and CDR2 YYNGEE. The CDR3 DNA reads as TGTGCCAGCAGCGTAGCCGCACTTGGCGTCTATGGCTACACCTTC. Its translation: CASSVAALGVYGYTF. The whole variable domain, filled in from reference TRBV9 and TRBJ1-2, reads DSGVTQTPKHLITATGQRVTLRCSPRSGDLSVYWYQQSLDQGLQFLIQYYNGEERAKGNILERFSAQQFPDLHSELNLSSLELGDSALYFCASSVAALGVYGYTFGSGTRLTVV.

The V and J genes are TRBV18 and TRBJ2-7; D is undetermined. The germline V and J ends were trimmed by 1 base and 5 bases, with 3 bases remaining between them. This CDR3 region has 11 residues. Germline lookup yields CDR1 KGHSH and CDR2 LQKENI. In DNA, the CDR3 is TGTGCCAGCTCACCACACCACGAGCAGTACTTC. Protein: CASSPHHEQYF.

This clonotype was counted ten times or more. The CDR3 bases are TGTGCCAGCAGCTTACGGACTCCCGCTAGGAACGAGCAGTACTTC. Translation gives CASSLRTPARNEQYF. The genes are TRBV7-2 and TRBJ2-7; perhaps TRBD2 as D (5 bases). The CDR3 covers 15 residues. CDR1 is SGHTA and CDR2 is FQGNSA in the germline V gene. The ends were cut back, 2 bases at V and 5 bases at J, with 16 bases in the middle.

This clonotype was counted only a few times. The chain employs TRBV9 and TRBJ2-7; D uncertain. The V and J ends lost 1 base and 0 bases respectively, with 8 bases between them. The germline CDR1 and CDR2 sequences are SGDLS and YYNGEE. The CDR3 length is 14 residues. The DNA of the CDR3 is TGTGCCAGCAGCGTATATCACACCTCCTACGAGCAGTACTTC. Amino acid sequence: CASSVYHTSYEQYF.

This clonotype was recorded many times. This rearrangement joins TRBV13 to TRBJ2-1, with D possibly TRBD1 on 5 matching bases. Looked up from germline, CDR1 is PRHDT and CDR2 is FYEKMQ (reference sequence). V shed 5 bases and J shed 7 bases, with 18 bases lying between them. The CDR3 sequence is 15 residues long. In DNA, the CDR3 is TGTGCCAGCAGCCGAGACTGGGTTAGGGGTAATGAGCAGTTCTTC. This encodes CASSRDWVRGNEQFF.

This clonotype came up many times. The rearrangement uses TRBV7-9 and TRBJ2-1; D not resolved. Trimming took off 4 bases at V and 10 bases at J, with 20 bases between the two ends. The CDR3 runs to 15 residues. The V gene's germline CDR1 is SEHNR and CDR2 FQNEAQ (reference sequence). CDR3 residues: CASSSPKGGQREQFF. The CDR3 DNA reads TGTGCCAGCAGCTCCCCGAAAGGCGGTCAGAGGGAGCAGTTCTTC.

This clonotype was recorded at least ten times. V gene TRBV2 combines with J gene TRBJ2-3, with D hard to call. The CDR3 is 13 amino acids. Looked up from germline, CDR1 is SNHLY and CDR2 is FYNNEI. Trimming removed 6 bases at V and 1 base at J, with 8 bases between. The CDR3 DNA is TGTGCCAGCAGGGCTACGGGCACAGATACGCAGTATTTT. Its protein product is CASRATGTDTQYF.

The sample holds many counts of this clonotype. The chain employs TRBV12-3 or TRBV12-4 and TRBJ2-7; possibly TRBD2 for D (5 bases). V dropped 2 bases and J dropped 3 bases, with 8 bases sitting between them. The CDR3 is made up of 13 amino acids. As DNA, the CDR3 is TGTGCCAGCAGTTTACTTCGGGACTACGAGCAGTACTTC. The encoded protein is CASSLLRDYEQYF.

This clonotype has ten or more counts. The chain combines TRBV19 with TRBJ2-3, with a weak D call TRBD2 (7 bases). The CDR3 extends over 16 amino acids. Germline CDR1 reads LNHDA; CDR2 reads SQIVND (reference sequence). The V end was cut by 1 base, the J end by 6 bases, with 17 bases between. CDR3 nucleotides: TGTGCCAGTAGTATAGCCCCAATGCGGGGGCGGGATACGCAGTATTTT. Amino acids: CASSIAPMRGRDTQYF.

This clonotype was detected ten times or more. CDR3 nucleotide sequence: TGTGCCAGCAGTTACTCGGAGGGAGAAGGGAATGAGCAGTTCTTC. It translates to CASSYSEGEGNEQFF. The rearrangement joins TRBV6-2 or TRBV6-3 to TRBJ2-1; the D gene is possibly TRBD2 (6 bases). CDR3 length: 15 residues. The V gene lost 0 bases and the J gene lost 7 bases, with 13 bases spanning the gap. CDR1 MNHEY and CDR2 SVGEGT come from the germline V gene.

This clonotype occurred many times. This chain joins TRBV9 and TRBJ2-2; 9 nucleotides match TRBD1. Germline assignment: CDR1 SGDLS and CDR2 YYNGEE. This CDR3 region has 14 residues. V gave up 3 bases and J gave up 5 bases; unmatched junction bases: 2. This CDR3 reads CASSAQGATGELFF. CDR3 coding DNA: TGTGCCAGCAGCGCACAGGGGGCTACCGGGGAGCTGTTTTTT.

This chain joins TRBV7-9 and TRBJ1-1; no definite D call. The CDR3 extends over 11 amino acids. V gave up 5 bases and J gave up 5 bases, with 6 bases separating them. CDR1 is SEHNR, CDR2 FQNEAQ, per germline (reference sequence). CDR3 residues: CASSRVTEAFF. The DNA for the CDR3 is TGTGCCAGCAGCCGGGTGACTGAAGCTTTCTTT.

This clonotype was counted many times. As DNA, the CDR3 is TGTGCTAGTGGTTTGGGCATAGGCCAGAGCACAGATACGCAGTATTTT. The encoded protein is CASGLGIGQSTDTQYF. V is TRBV12-5 and J is TRBJ2-3; no clear D. V dropped 1 base and J dropped 0 bases, with 11 bases sitting between them. CDR1 and CDR2 from the germline V gene are LGHNT and FRNRAP. The CDR3 is made up of 16 amino acids.

This clonotype was recorded at least ten times. The CDR3 loop reads CASSLTPGKSFNQPQHF. The DNA for the CDR3 is TGTGCCAGCAGCCTCACACCAGGGAAGTCGTTCAATCAGCCCCAGCATTTT. The chain employs TRBV5-5 and TRBJ1-5, with D perhaps matching TRBD1 (5 bases). V was clipped by 4 bases and J by 3 bases, with 20 bases between them. Germline CDR1 and CDR2: SGHKS and YYEKEE (reference sequence). This CDR3 has 17 residues.

On this clonotype itself: This may arise from a read error, as a much more abundant clone is one base away. The chain combines TRBV4-3 with TRBJ1-6, with D perhaps matching TRBD1 (6 bases). Germline-derived CDR1 and CDR2 are LGHNA and YSLEER. This CDR3 has 18 amino acids. CDR3 loop: CASSHLLSGTSYNSPPHF. The DNA for the CDR3 is TGCGCCAGCAGCCATCTCCTCTCCGGGACAAGCTATAATTCACCCCCCCACTTT.

This clonotype has ten or more counts. This chain uses TRBV7-2 with TRBJ2-1; D is undetermined. There are 14 residues in the CDR3. Between the trimmed V and J ends, which lost 0 bases and 0 bases, there was a span of 3 bases. From germline, CDR1 is SGHTA and CDR2 FQGNSA. CDR3 sequence (DNA): TGTGCCAGCAGCTTAGCGTCCTCCTACAATGAGCAGTTCTTC. As protein: CASSLASSYNEQFF.

This clonotype was picked up many times. This chain's CDR3 is CASSPPGQLFGYTF. CDR3 bases: TGTGCCAGCAGCCCCCCCGGACAGTTATTTGGCTACACCTTC. The chain links TRBV11-2 to TRBJ1-2, with D perhaps TRBD1 (6 bases). Germline V gene sequence: CDR1 SGHAT, CDR2 FQNNGV. The ends were cut back, 5 bases at V and 7 bases at J, with 17 bases in the middle. The CDR3 length is 14 residues.

This clonotype has a count of ten or more. The V and J genes are TRBV12-5 and TRBJ1-2; D remains unclear. The CDR3 contains 12 residues. Per germline, CDR1 LGHNT and CDR2 FRNRAP. Trimming took 4 bases from V and 4 from J, leaving 7 bases between them. In DNA form, the CDR3 reads TGTGCTAGTGGTTCGGTCCCCTATGGCTACACCTTC. It encodes CASGSVPYGYTF.

This clonotype was picked up many times. The chain couples TRBV15 to TRBJ1-2; D possibly corresponds to TRBD1 (6 bases). The CDR3 consists of 16 residues. V lost 1 base to trimming and J lost 4 bases, with 16 bases between them. Germline V gene data show CDR1 as LNHNV and CDR2 as YYDKDF (reference sequence). CDR3 residues: CATSRGNQGLGYGYTF. In DNA, the CDR3 is TGTGCCACCAGCAGAGGAAATCAGGGGCTGGGCTATGGCTACACCTTC. The whole variable domain, filled in from reference TRBV15 and TRBJ1-2, reads DAMVIQNPRYQVTQFGKPVTLSCSQTLNHNVMYWYQQKSSQAPKLLFHYYDKDFNNEADTPDNFQSRRPNTSFCFLDIRSPGLGDTAMYLCATSRGNQGLGYGYTFGSGTRLTVV.

This clonotype was picked up many times. The chain employs TRBV6-2 or TRBV6-3 and TRBJ2-3; no definite D call. This CDR3 has 14 amino acids. CDR1 and CDR2 (germline): MNHEY, SVGEGT. V lost 2 bases and J lost 8, with 14 bases in between. The CDR3 protein is CASSYQPPVTTQYF. The CDR3 DNA reads TGTGCCAGCAGTTACCAGCCCCCGGTGACTACGCAGTATTTT.

There are a few counts of this clonotype. This chain joins TRBV20-1 and TRBJ2-7, with D possibly TRBD2 on 6 matching bases. The germline CDR1 and CDR2 sequences are DFQATT and SNEGSKA (reference sequence). The CDR3 spans 14 residues. V lost 3 bases to trimming and J lost 7 bases, with 19 bases between them. Here the CDR3 DNA reads TGCAGTGCTAGTCCCGGGGCCTTGGCGGGGGAGCAGTACTTC. Translation: CSASPGALAGEQYF.

This clonotype was counted many times. CDR3 DNA sequence: TGTGCCAGCAGTTACCCTGCTGCGGGGTTCGACAATGAGCAGTTCTTC. It yields the protein CASSYPAAGFDNEQFF. The chain links TRBV28 to TRBJ2-1; the D gene is possibly TRBD2 (6 bases). Trimming pared 4 bases from V and 5 bases from J, leaving 18 bases between. Germline V gene lookup returns CDR1 MDHEN and CDR2 SYDVKM. CDR3 length: 16 amino acids.

This clonotype was detected ten times or more. The J gene is TRBJ2-1, the V gene TRBV13; no clear D gene. The CDR3 length is 13 residues. Germline V gene sequence: CDR1 PRHDT, CDR2 FYEKMQ (reference sequence). V lost 5 bases, J lost 1 base, and 6 bases lay in between. CDR3 coding DNA: TGTGCCAGCAGCCGGGCGTCCTACAATGAGCAGTTCTTC. As protein: CASSRASYNEQFF.

This clonotype was observed a handful of times. A read error may account for a junction end that differs from germline. The chain links TRBV6-1 to TRBJ2-5, with 9 bases identical to TRBD1. Germline-derived CDR1 and CDR2 are MNHNS and SASEGT. This CDR3 contains 15 residues. The CDR3 DNA sequence: TGTGCCAGCAGTGACGGACAGGGGCTGGGGGAGATCCAGTACTTC. This gives the protein CASSDGQGLGEIQYF.